The 30 T cell receptor beta chains reported below all come from one sample, sequenced in a study of CD8+CD57+ T cells in acquired aplastic anemia. For sequencing, patients were chosen who had shown expansion of CD8+CD57+ cells by flow cytometry. Genomic DNA constituted the template upon which TCR beta VDJ and CDR3 profiling was performed. Each CDR3 protein is one row after TCRdb ran MiXCR on the reads. The table shows 170,000 or so distinct CDR3 sequences, with roughly 65% occurring only once. Sequenced input: sorted CD4+, CD8+, or CD8+CD57+ T cells (not recorded which) from PBMCs. These receptors were taken from a human donor with aplastic anemia.

The genes are TRBV2 and TRBJ2-7, with D tentatively TRBD2 (5 bases). This CDR3 is 14 amino acids long. V was pared by 8 bases and J by 2 bases, with 16 bases between. Germline V CDR1 and CDR2: SNHLY, FYNNEI. The CDR3 protein is CASSPRRVAYEQYF. The CDR3 nucleotides read TGTGCCAGCTCCCCTCGGCGGGTCGCCTACGAGCAGTACTTC.

Notes on this clonotype: Because the CDR3's place on the DNA is in doubt, the DNA is left out and the CDR3 is given as listed by TCRdb. The J gene is TRBJ1-3, the V gene TRBV25-1; the table's TRBD1 call for D was not verified on the DNA. Termini included, the CDR3 measures 24 amino acids. CDR1 is MGHDK and CDR2 is SYGVNS in the germline V gene. The CDR3: CASSDRQGHEQYFGPGFRGNTIYF.

The rearrangement links TRBV12-3 or TRBV12-4 to TRBJ1-6, with unresolved D. V lost 3 bases and J lost 10, with 13 bases in between. The CDR3 consists of 14 residues. CDR3 sequence reads: CASSLSGEGSPLHF. CDR3 bases: TGTGCCAGCAGTTTGAGCGGGGAGGGATCACCCCTCCACTTT.

This clonotype was detected ten times or more. The chain carries TRBV6-1 and TRBJ1-2; D may be TRBD1 (6 bases). The V gene's germline CDR1 is MNHNS and CDR2 SASEGT. The CDR3 length is 13 residues. V lost 4 bases and J lost 6, with 12 bases in between. The CDR3 sequence: CASSAYRDHGYTF. The DNA for the CDR3 is TGTGCCAGCAGTGCGTACAGGGATCATGGCTACACCTTC.

CDR3 DNA sequence: TGCAGTGCTAGAGATCCGGGAAGAGGGCCACCCCTCCACTTT. This sequence encodes CSARDPGRGPPLHF. This chain links TRBV20-1 with TRBJ1-6, with unresolved D. CDR1 DFQATT and CDR2 SNEGSKA come from the germline V gene (reference sequence). V gave up 0 bases and J gave up 11 bases, with 14 bases separating them. This CDR3 is 14 amino acids long.

This clonotype was found many times. The V gene is TRBV11-2, the J gene TRBJ2-1; D call uncertain. Germline V lookup: CDR1 SGHAT, CDR2 FQNNGV. V gave up 1 base and J gave up 6 bases, with 10 bases separating them. The length of the CDR3 is 14 residues. The CDR3 reads CASSLVGQLNEQFF. CDR3 bases: TGTGCCAGCAGCTTAGTTGGTCAGCTCAATGAGCAGTTCTTC.

The chain couples TRBV2 to TRBJ1-5; D is uncertain. V shed 1 base and J shed 5 bases, with 9 bases lying between them. Germline CDR1 SNHLY, CDR2 FYNNEI. The CDR3 length is 14 residues. The CDR3 is CASSEGQTYQPQHF. The CDR3 DNA reads TGTGCCAGCAGTGAAGGACAAACCTATCAGCCCCAGCATTTT.

This clonotype was detected many times. The chain uses TRBV4-2 and TRBJ1-5; no definite D call. V was shortened by 2 bases and J by 5 bases, with 7 bases between the two germline ends. CDR3 length: 13 amino acids. From germline, CDR1 is LGHNA and CDR2 YNFKEQ. CDR3 loop: CASSQSIDQPQHF. CDR3 in DNA: TGTGCCAGCAGCCAATCGATCGATCAGCCCCAGCATTTT.

This sequence joins TRBV20-1 and TRBJ1-5; D remains ambiguous. The CDR3 sequence is 13 residues long. Germline V gene sequence: CDR1 DFQATT, CDR2 SNEGSKA (reference sequence). Trimming shortened V by 5 bases and J by 11 bases, and 19 bases separated the two germline ends. The DNA for the CDR3 is TGCAGTGCTCCCGAGACTAGGAAAGAGACCCAGCATTTT. Translation gives CSAPETRKETQHF.

The sample holds a few counts of this clonotype. The rearrangement links TRBV7-2 to TRBJ2-7; 10 nucleotides agree with TRBD2. Germline trimming cut 5 bases from V and 7 bases from J; bases unmatched to any gene: 14. The CDR3 consists of 16 residues. CDR1 is SGHTA, CDR2 FQGNSA, per germline. The CDR3 protein is CASSTLPSGGSREQYF. The CDR3 nucleotides read TGTGCCAGCAGCACCCTCCCTAGCGGGGGTTCGAGGGAGCAGTACTTC. Full variable domain (missing parts from reference TRBV7-2 and TRBJ2-7): GAGVSQSPSNKVTEKGKDVELRCDPISGHTALYWYRQSLGQGLEFLIYFQGNSAPDKSGLPSDRFSAERTGGSVSTLTIQRTQQEDSAVYLCASSTLPSGGSREQYFGPGTRLTVT.

This clonotype was counted only a few times. This chain uses TRBV7-9 with TRBJ2-7, with TRBD1 as a possible D gene (5 bases). Trimming left V 5 bases short and J 3 bases short, with 20 bases between. Germline assignment: CDR1 SEHNR and CDR2 FQNEAQ (reference sequence). This CDR3 comprises 16 residues. The CDR3: CASSPGGGRAIYEQYF. The CDR3 DNA sequence: TGTGCCAGCAGCCCAGGTGGCGGCAGGGCCATCTACGAGCAGTACTTC.

The V gene is TRBV10-3, the J gene TRBJ2-7; tentative D call: TRBD1 (6 bases). Trimming left V 3 bases short and J 1 base short, with 13 bases between. The CDR3 totals 15 residues. The germline CDR1 and CDR2 sequences are ENHRY and SYGVKD. The CDR3 region is CAISDGVRGSYEQYF. The CDR3 nucleotides read TGTGCCATCAGTGACGGAGTCAGGGGATCCTACGAGCAGTACTTC.

The V and J genes are TRBV24-1 and TRBJ2-5; 7 nucleotides match TRBD2. From germline, CDR1 is KGHDR and CDR2 SFDVKD. The CDR3 totals 15 residues. V trimming: 3 bases; J trimming: 4 bases; junction bases outside the gene matches: 7. The CDR3 sequence is CATSDGRGQGETQYF. As DNA, the CDR3 is TGTGCCACCAGTGATGGGAGGGGTCAGGGAGAGACCCAGTACTTC.

V and J are TRBV24-1 and TRBJ1-1; D is uncertain. Trimming took 3 bases from V and 6 from J, leaving 10 bases between them. The CDR3 contains 13 residues. CDR1 KGHDR and CDR2 SFDVKD come from the germline V gene. CDR3 region: CATSDPGEPEAFF. CDR3 in DNA: TGTGCCACCAGTGATCCCGGGGAACCTGAAGCTTTCTTT.

This clonotype was detected only once. The chain joins TRBV12-3 or TRBV12-4 to TRBJ1-3; D is unresolved. The CDR3 is 12 residues long. V lost 5 bases, J lost 3 bases, and 5 bases lay in between. CDR3 region: CASSPHGNTIYF. The CDR3 coding sequence is TGTGCCAGCAGTCCACATGGAAACACCATATATTTT.

The chain uses TRBV2 and TRBJ1-6; D is ambiguous. In germline, CDR1 is SNHLY, CDR2 FYNNEI. The CDR3 extends over 13 amino acids. V lost 5 bases to trimming and J lost 9 bases, with 11 bases between them. CDR3 amino acids: CASSRQVRSPLHF. CDR3 nucleotides: TGTGCCAGCAGTAGGCAGGTCCGTTCACCCCTCCACTTT.

This clonotype has just a few counts. A much larger clone lies a single base off, so this may be a read error. The chain joins TRBV12-3 or TRBV12-4 to TRBJ1-1; D gene uncertain. The CDR3 runs to 12 residues. Trimming shortened V by 7 bases and J by 4 bases, and 10 bases separated the two germline ends. DNA for the CDR3: TGTGCCAGCAACCAGTGGGTCACTGAAGCTTTCTTT. Translation gives CASNQWVTEAFF.

The chain joins TRBV7-9 to TRBJ2-5; tentative D call: TRBD2 (5 bases). Trimming removed 3 bases at V and 4 bases at J, with 12 bases between. The CDR3 runs 14 residues. CDR1 is SEHNR, CDR2 FQNEAQ, per germline (reference sequence). In DNA form, the CDR3 reads TGTGCCAGCAGCTTGGCGGGTCAACTAGAGACCCAGTACTTC. Residues: CASSLAGQLETQYF.

The CDR3 loop is CASSAGTGELFF. CDR3 sequence (DNA): TGTGCCAGCAGTGCAGGGACCGGGGAGCTGTTTTTT. The gene calls are TRBV12-3 or TRBV12-4 and TRBJ2-2, with a weak D call TRBD1 (5 bases). There are 12 residues in the CDR3. V lost 5 bases and J 5 bases, leaving 6 bases between the germline ends.

This clonotype has a count of ten or more. The chain joins TRBV6-1 to TRBJ1-2; D is undetermined. The V end was cut by 0 bases, the J end by 1 base, with 9 bases between. This CDR3 has 15 residues. Germline V gene lookup returns CDR1 MNHNS and CDR2 SASEGT. The DNA for the CDR3 is TGTGCCAGCAGTGAAGCGACTCTCCTTAACTATGGCTACACCTTC. Its translation: CASSEATLLNYGYTF.

This clonotype was found many times. V is TRBV9 and J is TRBJ1-2; 11 bases are a match to TRBD1. Germline V gene sequence: CDR1 SGDLS, CDR2 YYNGEE. The CDR3 has 16 amino acids. V lost 1 base and J lost 8; bases outside the gene matches: 10. This CDR3 reads CASSVKLPGQGEGYTF. The DNA of the CDR3 is TGTGCCAGCAGCGTAAAGCTACCGGGACAGGGGGAGGGCTACACCTTC.

The gene calls are TRBV20-1 and TRBJ2-3; 7 bases fit TRBD2. Trimming removed 3 bases from V and 3 bases from J; junction bases left unmatched: 6. This CDR3 is built from 14 residues. Germline V CDR1 and CDR2: DFQATT, SNEGSKA (reference sequence). The CDR3 nucleotides are TGCAGTGCTAGTTCGGCGGGGGTAACAGATACGCAGTATTTT. Its protein is CSASSAGVTDTQYF.

This chain connects TRBV7-9 to TRBJ1-2; D is uncertain. This CDR3 has 14 residues. The V gene's germline CDR1 is SEHNR and CDR2 FQNEAQ (reference sequence). The V gene lost 4 bases and the J gene lost 2 bases, with 11 bases spanning the gap. CDR3 nucleotides: TGTGCCAGCAGCTCCTTATCGGCGAACTATGGCTACACCTTC. Protein sequence: CASSSLSANYGYTF.

The chain has TRBV7-2 and TRBJ1-1; 7 bases are a match to TRBD1. Germline V lookup: CDR1 SGHTA, CDR2 FQGNSA. The CDR3 extends over 15 amino acids. V shed 5 bases, J shed 4 bases, and the junction held 10 bases outside the gene matches. The CDR3 region is CASSPSTGVATEAFF. The CDR3 DNA is TGTGCCAGCAGCCCCTCCACAGGGGTGGCCACTGAAGCTTTCTTT.

In its sample, this clonotype was seen a few times. The chain has TRBV29-1 and TRBJ1-1, with D hard to call. This CDR3 has 13 amino acids. Trimming shortened V by 1 base and J by 1 base, and 7 bases separated the two germline ends. CDR1 and CDR2 (germline): SQVTM, ANQGSEA. The CDR3 here is CSVEGQENTEAFF. In DNA form, the CDR3 reads TGCAGCGTTGAAGGCCAGGAGAACACTGAAGCTTTCTTT.

The CDR3 nucleotides read TGTGCCAGTAGTATAGGGCAGGGGCCAGATACGCAGTATTTT. This sequence encodes CASSIGQGPDTQYF. V is TRBV19 and J is TRBJ2-3; the D gene is possibly TRBD1 (6 bases). Germline V lookup: CDR1 LNHDA, CDR2 SQIVND (reference sequence). Trimming stripped 1 base from V and 4 bases from J, with 9 bases between. This CDR3 has 14 amino acids.

V and J are TRBV19 and TRBJ2-3; TRBD2 matches 10 bases. The J segment lost 3 bases and the V segment lost 7 bases, leaving 10 bases of the junction unmatched. This CDR3 comprises 16 residues. Germline V gene data show CDR1 as LNHDA and CDR2 as SQIVND (reference sequence). The CDR3 loop is CASTYSGGAITDTQYF. As DNA, the CDR3 is TGTGCCAGTACCTACAGCGGGGGGGCGATTACAGATACGCAGTATTTT. Combining the CDR3 with reference TRBV19 and TRBJ2-3 gives the whole variable domain DGGITQSPKYLFRKEGQNVTLSCEQNLNHDAMYWYRQDPGQGLRLIYYSQIVNDFQKGDIAEGYSVSREKKESFPLTVTSAQKNPTAFYLCASTYSGGAITDTQYFGPGTRLTVL.

This clonotype was detected a few times. The chain carries TRBV7-9 and TRBJ1-2; TRBD1 is a possible D gene (5 bases). V dropped 2 bases and J dropped 4 bases, with 14 bases sitting between them. The CDR3 loop spans 15 amino acids. Germline CDR1 is SEHNR and CDR2 is FQNEAQ (reference sequence). The CDR3 reads CASSLLQDRPYGYTF. CDR3 DNA: TGTGCCAGCAGCTTATTACAGGACCGGCCCTATGGCTACACCTTC.

The sample holds many counts of this clonotype. V and J are TRBV19 and TRBJ1-2; possibly TRBD1 for D (6 bases). V was pared by 1 base and J by 2 bases, with 8 bases between. CDR1 is LNHDA, CDR2 SQIVND, per germline (reference sequence). The CDR3 has 14 amino acids. The CDR3, as DNA: TGTGCCAGTAGTATAGGGGGGGCGAACTATGGCTACACCTTC. Residues: CASSIGGANYGYTF.

This chain connects TRBV2 to TRBJ2-1; 7 bases line up with TRBD1. V was clipped by 2 bases and J by 7 bases; unmatched bases: 8. The CDR3 runs to 15 residues. Germline loops: CDR1 SNHLY, CDR2 FYNNEI. CDR3 in DNA: TGTGCCAGCAGTGAAACAGGGGTCGGGATTAATGAGCAGTTCTTC. Amino acids: CASSETGVGINEQFF.